These 17 T cell receptor beta chains came from one sample sequenced in a study of regulatory T cells in long-lasting Graves disease. Building of the TCR beta libraries involved iRepertoire HTBI primers and Arm-PCR of CDR3 regions. TCRdb reprocessed the multiplex PCR reads with MiXCR, giving one entry per CDR3 protein. The sample has approximately 480,000 distinct CDR3 sequences, roughly 15% seen once. Time point reported: newly diagnosed GD, antithyroid drugs for less than 3 months. PBMCs were the source of the RNA used for TCR sequencing. This sample also appeared in a second study, on T cells in Graves' hyperthyroidism and ophthalmopathy.

The material sequenced was peripheral blood mononuclear cells (PBMCs), taken at new diagnosis, from a patient treated with antithyroid drugs. The receptors stem from a man in his forties with Graves disease.

This clonotype was detected many times. CDR3 loop: CASSSTETQYF. CDR3 coding DNA: TGTGCCAGCAGCTCGACAGAGACCCAGTACTTC. The chain couples TRBV27 to TRBJ2-5, with no clear D. V was shortened by 6 bases and J by 4 bases, with 6 bases between the two germline ends. This CDR3 comprises 11 residues. CDR1 is MNHEY and CDR2 is SMNVEV in the germline V gene (reference sequence).

This clonotype has ten or more counts. The V and J genes are TRBV7-9 and TRBJ2-7; 9 bases align to TRBD1. Looked up from germline, CDR1 is SEHNR and CDR2 is FQNEAQ (reference sequence). This CDR3 comprises 13 residues. J lost 7 bases, V lost 4 bases, and 5 bases had no gene match. CDR3 in amino acids: CASSSGQGKEQYF. CDR3 bases: TGTGCCAGCAGCTCGGGACAGGGTAAAGAGCAGTACTTC.

The V gene is TRBV13, the J gene TRBJ2-1; D may match TRBD1 or TRBD2 (6 bases each). This CDR3 has 19 residues. Germline V gene lookup returns CDR1 PRHDT and CDR2 FYEKMQ (reference sequence). The V and J ends lost 5 bases and 2 bases respectively, with 25 bases between them. The CDR3 DNA is TGTGCCAGCAGCGCCAGCGTTTGGGGGGCGGGGACCACCTACAATGAGCAGTTCTTC. It encodes CASSASVWGAGTTYNEQFF. The full variable domain, rest sourced from reference TRBV13 and TRBJ2-1, is AAGVIQSPRHLIKEKRETATLKCYPIPRHDTVYWYQQGPGQDPQFLISFYEKMQSDKGSIPDRFSAQQFSDYHSELNMSSLELGDSALYFCASSASVWGAGTTYNEQFFGPGTRLTVL.

As for this clonotype: A single base is all that separates this from a far larger clone, so a read error is likely. The rearrangement joins TRBV2 to TRBJ1-1, with D possibly being TRBD2 (5 bases). The J call may be in error: the DNA end matches TRBJ2-3 better. The length of the CDR3 is 14 residues. Per germline, CDR1 SNHLY and CDR2 FYNNEI. For the CDR3, the DNA is TGTACCAGCAGTGGTGAAACGGGAACAGATACGCAGTATTTT. Translating gives CTSSGETGTDTQYF.

This clonotype was recorded many times. The chain employs TRBV28 and TRBJ2-1; 13 nucleotides agree with TRBD2. The CDR3 covers 17 residues. Germline lookup yields CDR1 MDHEN and CDR2 SYDVKM. V lost 6 bases, J lost 5 bases, and 10 bases stayed unmatched. The CDR3 nucleotides read TGTGCCAGCAGGACCCGACTAGCGGGAGGATACCACAATGAGCAGTTCTTC. Translated, it gives CASRTRLAGGYHNEQFF.

At least ten counts were recorded for this clonotype. This chain uses TRBV30 with TRBJ2-5; D is unclear. The CDR3 has 11 amino acids. Germline loops: CDR1 GTSNPN, CDR2 SVGIG (reference sequence). V lost 0 bases and J 5 bases, leaving 4 bases between the germline ends. The CDR3 DNA is TGTGCCTGGAGTGTATTGGAGACCCAGTACTTC. Its translation is CAWSVLETQYF.

Ten or more counts support this clonotype. The chain couples TRBV2 to TRBJ2-1, with D possibly being TRBD1 (6 bases). Germline V gene sequence: CDR1 SNHLY, CDR2 FYNNEI. This CDR3 region has 13 residues. V lost 6 bases and J 4 bases, leaving 10 bases between the germline ends. CDR3 coding DNA: TGTGCCAGCAGGACAGGACAGTACAATGAGCAGTTCTTC. This codes for CASRTGQYNEQFF.

This clonotype occurred many times. The CDR3 protein is CASNPRVRNTEAFF. The CDR3 region has the DNA TGTGCCAGCAATCCCAGGGTGAGGAACACTGAAGCTTTCTTT. The rearrangement uses TRBV6-1 and TRBJ1-1; perhaps TRBD1 as D (5 bases). Per germline, CDR1 MNHNS and CDR2 SASEGT. The germline V and J ends were trimmed by 7 bases and 1 base, with 13 bases remaining between them. There are 14 residues in the CDR3.

The gene calls are TRBV11-3 and TRBJ2-1, with 7 bases fitting TRBD1. The CDR3 consists of 15 residues. Germline V gene data show CDR1 as SGHNT and CDR2 as YENEEA. Trimming took 5 bases from V and 0 from J; bases not matched to a gene: 4. The CDR3 protein is CASSMGQTSYNEQFF. DNA of the CDR3: TGTGCCAGCAGCATGGGACAGACCTCCTACAATGAGCAGTTCTTC.

This clonotype was seen a handful of times. This chain connects TRBV12-3 or TRBV12-4 to TRBJ1-6; D call uncertain. V lost 2 bases, J lost 3 bases, and 2 bases lay in between. CDR3 length: 13 residues. CDR3 nucleotide sequence: TGTGCCAGCAGTTTACACTATAATTCACCCCTCCACTTT. This sequence encodes CASSLHYNSPLHF.

This clonotype was picked up many times. V is TRBV24-1 and J is TRBJ2-1; D is possibly TRBD1 or TRBD2 (6 bases each). The V end was cut by 5 bases, the J end by 10 bases, with 14 bases between. The CDR3 is 13 amino acids. CDR1 is KGHDR, CDR2 SFDVKD, per germline. The CDR3 DNA reads as TGTGCCACCAGTGTCCTGGGGGGCTACGAGCAGTTCTTC. Translated: CATSVLGGYEQFF.

This clonotype was recorded at least ten times. CDR3 protein: CASSRTGSETQYF. CDR3 DNA: TGTGCCAGCAGCAGGACAGGTTCGGAGACCCAGTACTTC. J is TRBJ2-5 and V is TRBV6-1; TRBD1 matches at 7 bases. V dropped 6 bases and J dropped 5; count of bases not matched to a gene: 6. Germline V gives CDR1 MNHNS, CDR2 SASEGT. The CDR3 has 13 amino acids.

This clonotype occurred many times. The chain links TRBV2 to TRBJ1-4, with D perhaps TRBD1 (6 bases). Per the germline V gene, CDR1 is SNHLY and CDR2 is FYNNEI. V dropped 5 bases and J dropped 8 bases, with 12 bases sitting between them. This CDR3 has 13 amino acids. CDR3 coding DNA: TGTGCCAGCAGTCAGACAGGACGGGAAAAACTGTTTTTT. Protein product: CASSQTGREKLFF.

The sample holds many counts of this clonotype. The chain uses TRBV7-3 and TRBJ2-7; 8 bases map to TRBD1. J lost 5 bases, V lost 4 bases, and 4 bases had no gene match. The germline gives CDR1 SGHTA, CDR2 FQGTGA. The length of the CDR3 is 13 residues. CDR3 protein: CASSWTGLHEQYF. The CDR3 nucleotides read TGTGCCAGCAGCTGGACAGGGCTCCACGAGCAGTACTTC.

J is TRBJ2-2 and V is TRBV29-1, with TRBD1 identical over 7 bases. Germline V gene sequence: CDR1 SQVTM, CDR2 ANQGSEA. This CDR3 has 15 residues. V dropped 6 bases and J dropped 0; count of bases not matched to a gene: 7. The CDR3 DNA sequence: TGCAGCGTCCAACAGGGGCCTTCGAACACCGGGGAGCTGTTTTTT. It codes for CSVQQGPSNTGELFF.

This clonotype was counted only a few times. The V gene is TRBV20-1, the J gene TRBJ2-3; 7 bases line up with TRBD2. This CDR3 comprises 15 residues. Germline values: CDR1 DFQATT, CDR2 SNEGSKA (reference sequence). Trimming at V came to 6 bases and at J to 2 bases, leaving 11 bases not matched to a gene. The CDR3 loop is CSAPERRENTDTQYF. Here the CDR3 DNA reads TGCAGTGCCCCGGAGAGGCGGGAGAACACAGATACGCAGTATTTT.

The rearrangement links TRBV11-2 to TRBJ1-1; D is ambiguous. V was shortened by 1 base and J by 5 bases, with 17 bases between the two germline ends. The CDR3 length is 16 residues. Germline V gives CDR1 SGHAT, CDR2 FQNNGV. This CDR3 reads CASSLATARAGTEAFF. The CDR3 bases are TGTGCCAGCAGCTTAGCCACAGCCCGTGCGGGGACTGAAGCTTTCTTT.